This T cell receptor beta chain was retrieved from a study of blood T cell repertoires in COVID-19. Trimming removed 2 bases from V and 8 bases from J, with 10 bases in between. CDR1 KGHSH and CDR2 LQKENI come from the germline V gene. The CDR3 has 14 amino acids. How the authors handled the data: By means of reference gene primer amplification, nucleated cell counts were estimated. Libraries were prepared by immunoSEQ multiplex PCR; TCRdb keeps only in-frame clonotypes and omits some of them. V, J and clone size are taken as reported in that table, and D and trimming were inferred from the DNA itself. The sample shows about 380,000 clones, about 90% of them seen only once.

The rearrangement uses TRBV18 and TRBJ1-6; D ambiguous. The clonotype originates from a man under 40 who had recovered from COVID-19. The sequenced sample consisted of PBMCs or T cells enriched from blood (not recorded which). The chain's CDR3 is CASSPEQTHSPLHF. CDR3 sequence (DNA): TGTGCCAGCTCACCAGAACAGACCCATTCACCCCTCCACTTT. Full variable domain (missing parts from reference TRBV18 and TRBJ1-6): NAGVMQNPRHLVRRRGQEARLRCSPMKGHSHVYWYRQLPEEGLKFMVYLQKENIIDESGMPKERFSAEFPKEGPSILRIQQVVRGDSAAYFCASSPEQTHSPLHFGNGTRLTVT.